The 27 T cell receptor beta chains in this list originate from one sample, sequenced in a study of shared clonotypes between healthy human individuals. The repertoire was sequenced with immunoSEQ multiplex PCR; TCRdb's copy has only in-frame clones and lacks some. The table has 450,000 to 500,000 clones, almost 80% seen once. Sequencing used PBMCs. All receptors derive from a woman in her thirties or forties in good health. Some clones in this sample may be carry-over from other donors' samples.

The chain couples TRBV19 to TRBJ2-2, with D maybe TRBD2 (6 bases). Germline CDR1 is LNHDA and CDR2 is SQIVND (reference sequence). Trimming took 4 bases from V and 0 from J, leaving 15 bases between them. The CDR3 has 17 amino acids. CDR3 DNA sequence: TGTGCCAGTAGTAAGTCTCAGGACTACTCGAACACCGGGGAGCTGTTTTTT. Translated: CASSKSQDYSNTGELFF.

CDR3 amino acids: CSVRTAYEQYF. Written as DNA, the CDR3 is TGCAGTGTCCGGACCGCCTACGAGCAGTACTTC. The chain couples TRBV20-1 to TRBJ2-7; D uncertain. V shed 7 bases and J shed 2 bases, with 9 bases lying between them. The CDR3 is 11 amino acids. Germline assignment: CDR1 DFQATT and CDR2 SNEGSKA (reference sequence).

The chain joins TRBV9 to TRBJ2-7; D is perhaps TRBD2 (5 bases). This CDR3 spans 13 amino acids. The V gene's germline CDR1 is SGDLS and CDR2 YYNGEE. V was trimmed by 0 bases and J by 5 bases, leaving 9 bases between them. The CDR3 nucleotides are TGTGCCAGCAGCGTAGGAGGGTCCCACGAGCAGTACTTC. This encodes CASSVGGSHEQYF.

The J gene is TRBJ1-5, the V gene TRBV6-1; TRBD1 matches at 7 bases. The trim removed 6 bases at V and 5 bases at J, leaving 10 bases unmatched. This CDR3 is built from 15 residues. Germline V gene lookup returns CDR1 MNHNS and CDR2 SASEGT. The CDR3 DNA follows: TGTGCCAGCAGGGACCCAACAGGGGTCCATCAGCCCCAGCATTTT. Encoded protein: CASRDPTGVHQPQHF.

J is TRBJ2-7 and V is TRBV5-4, with a tentative D call TRBD1 (6 bases). The germline CDR1 and CDR2 sequences are SGHNT and YYREEE (reference sequence). The ends were cut back, 4 bases at V and 0 bases at J, with 11 bases in the middle. The CDR3 extends over 14 amino acids. The chain's CDR3 is CASSQDRSSYEQYF. The CDR3 DNA reads TGTGCCAGCAGCCAGGACAGAAGCTCCTACGAGCAGTACTTC.

The rearrangement links TRBV15 to TRBJ1-4; D is ambiguous. Germline CDR1 reads LNHNV; CDR2 reads YYDKDF (reference sequence). This CDR3 spans 13 amino acids. V gave up 3 bases and J gave up 5 bases, with 7 bases separating them. CDR3 protein: CATSRGENEKLFF. Here the CDR3 DNA reads TGTGCCACCAGCAGGGGTGAGAATGAAAAACTGTTTTTT. Full variable domain (rest looked up from reference TRBV15 and TRBJ1-4): DAMVIQNPRYQVTQFGKPVTLSCSQTLNHNVMYWYQQKSSQAPKLLFHYYDKDFNNEADTPDNFQSRRPNTSFCFLDIRSPGLGDTAMYLCATSRGENEKLFFGSGTQLSVL.

This clone was observed many times. The chain couples TRBV5-4 to TRBJ2-2, with a possible D match to TRBD2 (6 bases). V lost 2 bases, J lost 3 bases, and 14 bases lay in between. Germline V gene lookup returns CDR1 SGHNT and CDR2 YYREEE (reference sequence). This CDR3 has 16 amino acids. The CDR3 loop reads CASSLVGLRYTGELFF. CDR3 sequence (DNA): TGTGCCAGCAGCTTAGTGGGACTGAGATACACCGGGGAGCTGTTTTTT.

Note on this clone: This specimen includes other DNA sequences encoding the same CDR3. The V and J genes are TRBV29-1 and TRBJ2-2; no clear D. With 3 bases removed from V and 1 base from J, the gap between germline ends came to 6 bases. Germline V gene data show CDR1 as SQVTM and CDR2 as ANQGSEA. The CDR3 contains 13 residues. In DNA, the CDR3 is TGCAGCGTTGACCCCGGGAACACCGGGGAGCTGTTTTTT. Translating it yields CSVDPGNTGELFF.

The chain links TRBV9 to TRBJ2-7; 10 bases align to TRBD2. Losses at the gene ends were 0 bases for V and 4 bases for J; bases not matched to a gene: 4. Per the germline V gene, CDR1 is SGDLS and CDR2 is YYNGEE. The CDR3 spans 15 residues. The CDR3 loop is CASSVASGSLYEQYF. The CDR3 region has the DNA TGTGCCAGCAGCGTAGCTAGCGGGAGTTTATACGAGCAGTACTTC.

The rearrangement links TRBV7-2 to TRBJ2-2; D unresolved. Germline CDR1 is SGHTA and CDR2 is FQGNSA. The V end lost 1 base, the J end lost 4 bases, and 7 bases lay between the germline ends. The CDR3 loop spans 14 amino acids. DNA of the CDR3: TGTGCCAGCAGCTTAGATAGGGCCACCGGGGAGCTGTTTTTT. Its protein is CASSLDRATGELFF.

J is TRBJ2-1 and V is TRBV11-2; TRBD2 aligns across 10 bases. Germline CDR1 reads SGHAT; CDR2 reads FQNNGV. V was clipped by 4 bases and J by 1 base; unmatched bases: 4. The CDR3 spans 16 residues. The CDR3 nucleotides read TGTGCCAGCAGCTCTCGGACTAGCGGATCCTACAATGAGCAGTTCTTC. Its protein product is CASSSRTSGSYNEQFF.

The rearrangement links TRBV7-9 to TRBJ2-5; 12 nucleotides line up with TRBD2. The V segment lost 3 bases and the J segment 5 bases; nucleotides outside the gene matches: 4. Germline V gene lookup returns CDR1 SEHNR and CDR2 FQNEAQ (reference sequence). The CDR3 consists of 15 residues. As DNA, the CDR3 is TGTGCCAGCAGCTTCCTAGCGGGAGGGCTGGAGACCCAGTACTTC. This sequence encodes CASSFLAGGLETQYF.

The chain carries TRBV7-9 and TRBJ1-5, with D possibly matching TRBD1 (5 bases). CDR1 SEHNR and CDR2 FQNEAQ come from the germline V gene (reference sequence). Trimming removed 5 bases at V and 4 bases at J, with 9 bases between. This CDR3 is built from 13 residues. The CDR3 DNA is TGTGCCAGCAGCCACGAGGGGAATCAGCCCCAGCATTTT. Protein sequence: CASSHEGNQPQHF.

This clone was detected only a few times. The rearrangement uses TRBV15 and TRBJ2-5; D is possibly TRBD2 (5 bases). The CDR3 sequence is 16 residues long. Between the trimmed V and J ends, which lost 1 base and 6 bases, there was a span of 18 bases. Germline V CDR1 and CDR2: LNHNV, YYDKDF (reference sequence). The CDR3 here is CATSRGTSEGLKTQYF. CDR3 nucleotide sequence: TGTGCCACCAGCAGAGGGACCTCCGAGGGCCTAAAGACCCAGTACTTC.

This chain joins TRBV20-1 and TRBJ2-1; D not resolved. The CDR3 is 11 amino acids. Deletions cut 6 bases from V and 8 bases from J, with 11 bases between. Germline values: CDR1 DFQATT, CDR2 SNEGSKA (reference sequence). CDR3 amino acids: CSASMGDEQFF. CDR3 coding DNA: TGCAGTGCCTCAATGGGCGATGAGCAGTTCTTC.

V is TRBV18 and J is TRBJ1-1; 9 nucleotides agree with TRBD1. This CDR3 contains 17 residues. The J segment lost 4 bases and the V segment lost 8 bases, leaving 17 bases of the junction unmatched. Germline assignment: CDR1 KGHSH and CDR2 LQKENI. In DNA, the CDR3 is TGTGCCAGCACGTTGGAAGGGAACCGGGACAGGGCCACTGAAGCTTTCTTT. It yields the protein CASTLEGNRDRATEAFF.

The CDR3 DNA reads as TGTGCCAGCATTTCGGGGAACGCTTTCTTT. Its translation: CASISGNAFF. V and J are TRBV6-5 and TRBJ1-1; D ambiguous. Trimming took off 7 bases at V and 11 bases at J, with 11 bases between the two ends. CDR3 size: 10 residues. Germline V gene lookup returns CDR1 MNHEY and CDR2 SVGAGI.

This chain links TRBV7-3 with TRBJ2-2, with TRBD1 matching over 9 bases. This CDR3 has 15 amino acids. V lost 4 bases and J lost 6; bases outside the gene matches: 6. In germline, CDR1 is SGHTA, CDR2 FQGTGA. The CDR3 sequence is CASSSDRGSSGELFF. CDR3 nucleotides: TGTGCCAGCAGCTCGGACAGGGGTTCATCCGGGGAGCTGTTTTTT.

The chain employs TRBV5-1 and TRBJ1-1; TRBD1 might be the D (6 bases). The CDR3 length is 14 residues. V was pared by 4 bases and J by 1 base, with 11 bases between. The germline V gene encodes CDR1 SGHRS and CDR2 YFSETQ. CDR3 region: CASSPQTGNTEAFF. CDR3 sequence (DNA): TGCGCCAGCAGCCCACAGACAGGGAACACTGAAGCTTTCTTT.

The CDR3 sequence: CSATRTDTQYF. In DNA, the CDR3 is TGCAGTGCTACCCGCACAGATACGCAGTATTTT. V usage is TRBV20-1 and J usage is TRBJ2-3; the D is unclear. Per germline, CDR1 DFQATT and CDR2 SNEGSKA (reference sequence). V lost 4 bases and J lost 1, with 3 bases in between. The CDR3 loop spans 11 amino acids.

The chain has TRBV5-1 and TRBJ2-2; D is unclear. CDR1 SGHRS and CDR2 YFSETQ come from the germline V gene. V gave up 7 bases and J gave up 0 bases, with 4 bases separating them. The CDR3 length is 12 residues. CDR3 protein: CASGANTGELFF. The CDR3 DNA is TGCGCCAGCGGGGCGAACACCGGGGAGCTGTTTTTT.

The V call is TRBV5-1, the J call TRBJ2-1, with TRBD2 matching over 8 bases. Germline V lookup: CDR1 SGHRS, CDR2 YFSETQ. The CDR3 sequence is 17 residues long. V lost 0 bases and J lost 8; bases outside the gene matches: 13. CDR3: CASSLAAQAGGRYEQFF. The CDR3 region has the DNA TGCGCCAGCAGCTTGGCCGCTCAGGCGGGAGGAAGGTATGAGCAGTTCTTC. Supplemented by reference TRBV5-1 and TRBJ2-1, the full variable domain reads KAGVTQTPRYLIKTRGQQVTLSCSPISGHRSVSWYQQTPGQGLQFLFEYFSETQRNKGNFPGRFSGRQFSNSRSEMNVSTLELGDSALYLCASSLAAQAGGRYEQFFGPGTRLTVL.

The genes are TRBV19 and TRBJ1-1, with D perhaps matching TRBD1 (6 bases). The CDR3 covers 15 residues. Germline V CDR1 and CDR2: LNHDA, SQIVND (reference sequence). Trimming removed 4 bases from V and 5 bases from J, with 17 bases in between. In nucleotides, the CDR3 is TGTGCCAGTAGTACGCCCCCACCAGGGGAGACTGAAGCTTTCTTT. Its translation: CASSTPPPGETEAFF.

This clone was counted only a few times. The gene calls are TRBV27 and TRBJ1-1, with 8 bases that match TRBD1. The germline CDR1 and CDR2 sequences are MNHEY and SMNVEV (reference sequence). With 4 bases clipped from V and 1 base from J, the junction kept 8 bases outside the gene matches. The CDR3 contains 16 residues. CDR3 sequence reads: CASSWVRDRPNTEAFF. The CDR3 bases are TGTGCCAGCAGTTGGGTAAGGGACAGGCCGAACACTGAAGCTTTCTTT.

This sequence joins TRBV29-1 and TRBJ2-2; 11 bases align to TRBD2. The CDR3 totals 15 residues. Trimming removed 7 bases from V and 2 bases from J; junction bases left unmatched: 6. Germline CDR1 reads SQVTM; CDR2 reads ANQGSEA. DNA of the CDR3: TGCAGCGCCTCCGGGACTAGCGGCAACACCGGGGAGCTGTTTTTT. Its translation is CSASGTSGNTGELFF.

The rearrangement links TRBV7-2 to TRBJ2-7, with a tentative D call TRBD2 (5 bases). Germline-derived CDR1 and CDR2 are SGHTA and FQGNSA. This CDR3 is built from 13 residues. Trimming removed 1 base from V and 3 bases from J, with 7 bases in between. CDR3 sequence reads: CASSLVSGYEQYF. The CDR3, as DNA: TGTGCCAGCAGCTTAGTAAGCGGCTACGAGCAGTACTTC.

In its sample, this clone was seen once. The chain is built from TRBV5-4 and TRBJ1-1; TRBD1 might be the D (5 bases). The CDR3 extends over 16 amino acids. Germline lookup yields CDR1 SGHNT and CDR2 YYREEE (reference sequence). V was shortened by 0 bases and J by 2 bases, with 14 bases between the two germline ends. The CDR3 DNA is TGTGCCAGCAGCTTGGGACGAATGGGGCTTAACACTGAAGCTTTCTTT. Translation gives CASSLGRMGLNTEAFF.